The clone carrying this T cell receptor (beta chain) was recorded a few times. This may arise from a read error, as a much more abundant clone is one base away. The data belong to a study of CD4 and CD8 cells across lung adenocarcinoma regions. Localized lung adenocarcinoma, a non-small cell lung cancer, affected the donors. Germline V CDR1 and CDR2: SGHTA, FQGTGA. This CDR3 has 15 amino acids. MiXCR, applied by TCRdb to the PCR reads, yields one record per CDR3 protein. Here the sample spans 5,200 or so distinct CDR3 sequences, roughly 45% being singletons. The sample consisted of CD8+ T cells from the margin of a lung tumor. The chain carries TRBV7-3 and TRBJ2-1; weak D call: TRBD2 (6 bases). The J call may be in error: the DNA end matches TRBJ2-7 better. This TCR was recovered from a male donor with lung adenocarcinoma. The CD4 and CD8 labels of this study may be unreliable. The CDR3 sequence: CASSLGGAGPNEQYF. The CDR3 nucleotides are TGTGCCAGCAGCCTCGGGGGAGCGGGCCCCAATGAGCAGTACTTC.